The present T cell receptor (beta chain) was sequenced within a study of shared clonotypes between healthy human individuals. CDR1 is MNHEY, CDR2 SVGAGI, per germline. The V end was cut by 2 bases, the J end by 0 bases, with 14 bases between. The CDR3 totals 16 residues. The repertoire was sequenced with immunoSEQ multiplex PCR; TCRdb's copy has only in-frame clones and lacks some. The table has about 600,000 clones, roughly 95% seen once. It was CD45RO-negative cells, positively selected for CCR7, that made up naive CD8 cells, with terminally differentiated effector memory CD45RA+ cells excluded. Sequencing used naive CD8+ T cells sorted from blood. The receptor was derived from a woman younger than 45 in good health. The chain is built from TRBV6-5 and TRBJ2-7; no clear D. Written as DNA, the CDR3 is TGTGCCAGCAGTTACGCCCCAGGTGGATCCTCCTACGAGCAGTACTTC. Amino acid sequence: CASSYAPGGSSYEQYF.